This T cell receptor (beta chain) is from a study of blood T cell repertoires in COVID-19. Study summary: Material from acute and convalescent COVID-19 was sourced from the United States, Italy and Spain. Sources were T cells, B-cell-depleted T cells, or PBMCs; the material itself was cDNA or gDNA.

Source study methods: Amplification of reference gene primers was used by the study to estimate nucleated cell counts. Libraries were prepared by immunoSEQ multiplex PCR; TCRdb keeps only in-frame clonotypes and omits some of them. V, J and clone size derive from that table, while D and trimming were established from the DNA sequence. In the table there are tens of thousands of clones, more than 85% of which are singletons. V was clipped by 3 bases and J by 3 bases; unmatched bases: 6. The CDR3 runs to 16 residues. Per the germline V gene, CDR1 is ENHRY and CDR2 is SYGVKD. Sequencing was done on a sample of peripheral blood. J is TRBJ2-1 and V is TRBV10-3; 9 bases fit TRBD2. The TCR originated in a woman in her sixties or seventies with active COVID-19. The DNA for the CDR3 is TGTGCCATCAGTGAAGGGTCTAGCGGGGTCTACAATGAGCAGTTCTTC. It translates to CAISEGSSGVYNEQFF.